The 2 T cell receptor beta chains presented below share a single source sample, sequenced in a study of blood T cells in healthy people across ages. With a J-beta primer mix and a sample-barcoded 5' primer, a second PCR ran roughly 7 to 11 cycles. TCRdb re-derived calls from the 5' RACE reads in MiXCR, one entry per CDR3 protein. Here the sample spans hundreds of thousands of distinct CDR3 sequences, 56% being singletons. Sample: blood. All receptors derive from a man aged 40-49 years in good health.

The chain combines TRBV12-5 with TRBJ2-2, with 7 bases aligning to TRBD2. The V segment lost 0 bases and the J segment 10 bases; nucleotides outside the gene matches: 8. The CDR3 contains 15 residues. Per germline, CDR1 LGHNT and CDR2 FRNRAP. The CDR3 nucleotides are TGTGCTAGTGGTTTGGTACAGACGGGAGGTGAGGAGCTGTTTTTT. Translation gives CASGLVQTGGEELFF.

CDR3: CASSPSGGAIQETQYF. CDR3 in DNA: TGCGCCAGCAGCCCGTCAGGGGGGGCGATCCAAGAGACCCAGTACTTC. The chain couples TRBV5-1 to TRBJ2-5; D tentatively fits TRBD1 or TRBD2 (7 bases each). This CDR3 is 16 amino acids long. Trimming removed 4 bases at V and 1 base at J, with 17 bases between. Germline CDR1 SGHRS, CDR2 YFSETQ.